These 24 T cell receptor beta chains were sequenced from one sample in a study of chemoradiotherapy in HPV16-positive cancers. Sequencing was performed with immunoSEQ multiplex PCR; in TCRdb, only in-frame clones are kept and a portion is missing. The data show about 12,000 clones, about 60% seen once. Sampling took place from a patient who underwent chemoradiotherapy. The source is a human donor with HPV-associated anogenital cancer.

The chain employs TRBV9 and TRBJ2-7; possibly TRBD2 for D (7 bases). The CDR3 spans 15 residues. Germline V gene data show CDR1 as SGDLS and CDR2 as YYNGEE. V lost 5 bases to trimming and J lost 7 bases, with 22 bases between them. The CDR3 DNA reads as TGTGCCAGCAGTACGGGGGGCGGGGTAACTCATGAGCAGTACTTC. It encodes CASSTGGGVTHEQYF.

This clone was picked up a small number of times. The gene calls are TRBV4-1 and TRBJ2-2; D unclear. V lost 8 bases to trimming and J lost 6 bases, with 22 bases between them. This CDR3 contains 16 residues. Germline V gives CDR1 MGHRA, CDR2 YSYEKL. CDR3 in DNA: TGCGCCAGCTCCCTCGGCCCTACCCTCGAATCCGGGGAGCTGTTTTTT. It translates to CASSLGPTLESGELFF.

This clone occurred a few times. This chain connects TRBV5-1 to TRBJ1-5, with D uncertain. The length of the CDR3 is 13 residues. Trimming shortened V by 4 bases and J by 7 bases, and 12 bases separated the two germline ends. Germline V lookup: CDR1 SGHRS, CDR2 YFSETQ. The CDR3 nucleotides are TGCGCCAGCAGCGAGGGCCCGGGGCAGCCCCAGCATTTT. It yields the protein CASSEGPGQPQHF.

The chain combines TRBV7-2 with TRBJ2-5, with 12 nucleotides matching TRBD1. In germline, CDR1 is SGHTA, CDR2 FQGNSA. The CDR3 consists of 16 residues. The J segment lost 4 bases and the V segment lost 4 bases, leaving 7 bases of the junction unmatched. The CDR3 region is CASSSPGQGARETQYF. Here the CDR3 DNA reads TGTGCCAGCAGCTCGCCGGGACAGGGGGCGCGAGAGACCCAGTACTTC. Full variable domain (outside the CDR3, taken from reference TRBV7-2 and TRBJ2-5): GAGVSQSPSNKVTEKGKDVELRCDPISGHTALYWYRQSLGQGLEFLIYFQGNSAPDKSGLPSDRFSAERTGGSVSTLTIQRTQQEDSAVYLCASSSPGQGARETQYFGPGTRLLVL.

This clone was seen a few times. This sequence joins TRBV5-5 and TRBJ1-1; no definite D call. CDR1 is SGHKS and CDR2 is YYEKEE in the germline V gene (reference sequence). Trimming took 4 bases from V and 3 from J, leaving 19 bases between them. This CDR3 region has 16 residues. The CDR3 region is CASSIVLSSRDTEAFF. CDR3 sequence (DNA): TGTGCCAGCAGCATAGTATTATCTTCAAGGGACACTGAAGCTTTCTTT. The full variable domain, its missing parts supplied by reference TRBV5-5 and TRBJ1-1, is DAGVTQSPTHLIKTRGQQVTLRCSPISGHKSVSWYQQVLGQGPQFIFQYYEKEERGRGNFPDRFSARQFPNYSSELNVNALLLGDSALYLCASSIVLSSRDTEAFFGQGTRLTVV.

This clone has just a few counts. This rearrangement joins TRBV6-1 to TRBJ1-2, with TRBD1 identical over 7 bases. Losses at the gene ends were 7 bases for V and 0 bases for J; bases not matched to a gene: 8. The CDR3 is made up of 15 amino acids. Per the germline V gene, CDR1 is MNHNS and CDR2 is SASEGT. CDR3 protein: CASKGGQGANYGYTF. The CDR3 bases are TGTGCCAGCAAGGGGGGCCAGGGGGCTAACTATGGCTACACCTTC.

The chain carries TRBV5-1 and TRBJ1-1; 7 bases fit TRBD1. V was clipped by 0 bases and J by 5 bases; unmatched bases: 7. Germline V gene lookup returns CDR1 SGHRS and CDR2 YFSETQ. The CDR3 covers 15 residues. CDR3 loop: CASSLAGTARTEAFF. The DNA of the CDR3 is TGCGCCAGCAGCTTGGCTGGGACAGCCAGGACTGAAGCTTTCTTT.

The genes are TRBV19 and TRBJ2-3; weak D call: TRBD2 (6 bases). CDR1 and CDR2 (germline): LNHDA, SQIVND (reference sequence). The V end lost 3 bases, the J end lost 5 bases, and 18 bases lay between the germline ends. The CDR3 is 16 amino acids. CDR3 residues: CASSMRGAGQIDTQYF. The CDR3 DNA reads TGTGCCAGTAGTATGAGGGGCGCGGGGCAGATAGATACGCAGTATTTT.

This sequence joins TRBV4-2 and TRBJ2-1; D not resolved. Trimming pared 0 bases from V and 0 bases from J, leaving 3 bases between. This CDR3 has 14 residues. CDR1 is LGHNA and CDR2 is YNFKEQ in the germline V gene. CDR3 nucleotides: TGTGCCAGCAGCCAAGATATCTCCTACAATGAGCAGTTCTTC. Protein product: CASSQDISYNEQFF.

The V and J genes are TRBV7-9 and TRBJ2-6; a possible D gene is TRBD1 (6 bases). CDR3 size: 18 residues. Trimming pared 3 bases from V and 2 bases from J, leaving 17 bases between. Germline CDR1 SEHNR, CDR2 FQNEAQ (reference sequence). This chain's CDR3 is CASSFTGSLTPGANVLTF. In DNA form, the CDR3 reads TGTGCCAGCAGCTTTACAGGGTCGTTGACTCCTGGGGCCAACGTCCTGACTTTC.

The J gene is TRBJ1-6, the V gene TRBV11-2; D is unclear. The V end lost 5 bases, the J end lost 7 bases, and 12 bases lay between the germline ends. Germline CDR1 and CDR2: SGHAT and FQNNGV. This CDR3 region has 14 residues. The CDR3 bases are TGTGCCAGCAGCCTTCCGGGAATCAATTCACCCCTCCACTTT. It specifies CASSLPGINSPLHF.

The CDR3 reads CASTIGRRTNYGYTF. The CDR3 DNA follows: TGTGCCAGCACCATAGGGAGGCGGACTAACTATGGCTACACCTTC. The gene calls are TRBV28 and TRBJ1-2, with D unclear. Germline V CDR1 and CDR2: MDHEN, SYDVKM. The CDR3 loop spans 15 amino acids. Trimming took 7 bases from V and 0 from J, leaving 15 bases between them.

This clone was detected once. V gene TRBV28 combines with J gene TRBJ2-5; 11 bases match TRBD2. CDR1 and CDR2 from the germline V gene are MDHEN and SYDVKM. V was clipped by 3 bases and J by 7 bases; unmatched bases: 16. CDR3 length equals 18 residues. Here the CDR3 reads CASSLSSGGGVLDSTQYF. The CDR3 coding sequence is TGTGCCAGCAGTTTGAGTAGCGGGGGGGGCGTACTGGACTCGACCCAGTACTTC. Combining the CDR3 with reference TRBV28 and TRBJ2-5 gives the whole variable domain DVKVTQSSRYLVKRTGEKVFLECVQDMDHENMFWYRQDPGLGLRLIYFSYDVKMKEKGDIPEGYSVSREKKERFSLILESASTNQTSMYLCASSLSSGGGVLDSTQYFGPGTRLLVL.

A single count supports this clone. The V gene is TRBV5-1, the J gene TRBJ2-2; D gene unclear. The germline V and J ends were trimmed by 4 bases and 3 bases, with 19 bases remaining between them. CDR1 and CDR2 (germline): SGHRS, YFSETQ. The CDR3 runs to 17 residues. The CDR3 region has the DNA TGCGCCAGCAGCCCCCGCCGGGCTAGTTCGGACACCGGGGAGCTGTTTTTT. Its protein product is CASSPRRASSDTGELFF.

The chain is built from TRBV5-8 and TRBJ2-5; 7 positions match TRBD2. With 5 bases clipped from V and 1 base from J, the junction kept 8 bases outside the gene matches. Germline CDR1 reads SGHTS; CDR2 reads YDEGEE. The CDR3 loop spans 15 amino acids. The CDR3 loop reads CASSFSWGGQETQYF. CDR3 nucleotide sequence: TGTGCCAGCAGTTTTTCTTGGGGGGGCCAAGAGACCCAGTACTTC.

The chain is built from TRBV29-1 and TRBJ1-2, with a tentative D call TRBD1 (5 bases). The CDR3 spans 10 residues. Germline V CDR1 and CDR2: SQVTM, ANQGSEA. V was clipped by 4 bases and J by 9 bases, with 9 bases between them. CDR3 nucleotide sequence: TGCAGCGTTGTTGGGGGAAGCTACACCTTC. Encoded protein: CSVVGGSYTF.

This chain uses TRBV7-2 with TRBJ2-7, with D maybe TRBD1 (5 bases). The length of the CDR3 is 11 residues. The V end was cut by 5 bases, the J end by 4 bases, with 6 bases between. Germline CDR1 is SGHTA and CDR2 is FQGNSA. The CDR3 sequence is CASSPGYEQYF. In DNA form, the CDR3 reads TGTGCCAGCAGCCCAGGGTACGAGCAGTACTTC.

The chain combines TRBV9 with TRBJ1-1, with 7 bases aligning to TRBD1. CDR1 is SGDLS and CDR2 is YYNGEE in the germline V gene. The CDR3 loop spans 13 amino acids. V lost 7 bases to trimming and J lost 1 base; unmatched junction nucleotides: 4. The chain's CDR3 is CASGGTANTEAFF. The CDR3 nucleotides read TGTGCCAGCGGTGGGACAGCGAACACTGAAGCTTTCTTT. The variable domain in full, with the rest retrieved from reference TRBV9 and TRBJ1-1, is DSGVTQTPKHLITATGQRVTLRCSPRSGDLSVYWYQQSLDQGLQFLIQYYNGEERAKGNILERFSAQQFPDLHSELNLSSLELGDSALYFCASGGTANTEAFFGQGTRLTVV.

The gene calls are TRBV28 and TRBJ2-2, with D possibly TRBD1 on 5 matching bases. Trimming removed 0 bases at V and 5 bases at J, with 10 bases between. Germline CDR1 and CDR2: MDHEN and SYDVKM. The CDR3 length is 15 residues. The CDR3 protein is CASSLWGRKTGELFF. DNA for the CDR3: TGTGCCAGCAGTTTATGGGGGCGTAAGACCGGGGAGCTGTTTTTT.

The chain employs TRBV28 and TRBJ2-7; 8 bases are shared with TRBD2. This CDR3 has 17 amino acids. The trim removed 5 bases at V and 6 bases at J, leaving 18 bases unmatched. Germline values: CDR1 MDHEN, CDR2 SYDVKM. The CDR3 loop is CASSQVPWTGGASEQYF. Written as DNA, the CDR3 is TGTGCCAGCAGTCAAGTCCCGTGGACGGGGGGGGCCTCCGAGCAGTACTTC.

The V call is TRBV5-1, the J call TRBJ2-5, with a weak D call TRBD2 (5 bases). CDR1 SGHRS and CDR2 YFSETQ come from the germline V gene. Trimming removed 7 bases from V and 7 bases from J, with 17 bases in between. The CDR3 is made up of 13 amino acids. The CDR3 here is CASPRTVLRTQYF. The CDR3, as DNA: TGCGCCAGCCCTCGGACTGTGCTCCGGACCCAGTACTTC.

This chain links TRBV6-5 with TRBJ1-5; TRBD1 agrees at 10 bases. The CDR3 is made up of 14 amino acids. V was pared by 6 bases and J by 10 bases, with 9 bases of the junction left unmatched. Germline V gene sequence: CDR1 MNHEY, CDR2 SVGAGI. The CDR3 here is CASSRTGGVAPQHF. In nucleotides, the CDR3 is TGTGCCAGCAGCCGGACAGGGGGGGTGGCACCCCAGCATTTT.

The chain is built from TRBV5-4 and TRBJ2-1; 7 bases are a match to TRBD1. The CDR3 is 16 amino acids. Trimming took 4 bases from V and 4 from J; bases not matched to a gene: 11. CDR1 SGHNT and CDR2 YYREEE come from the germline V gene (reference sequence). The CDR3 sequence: CASSPIPPTGYNEQFF. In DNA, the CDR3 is TGTGCCAGCAGCCCCATACCGCCGACAGGGTACAATGAGCAGTTCTTC.

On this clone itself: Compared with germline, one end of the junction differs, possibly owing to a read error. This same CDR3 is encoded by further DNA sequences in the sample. The CDR3 here is CASSPRSGGHYNEQFF. DNA of the CDR3: TGTGCCAGCTCACCAAGAAGCGGGGGGCACTACAATGAACAGTTCTTC. The chain recombines TRBV18 with TRBJ2-1, with 9 positions matching TRBD2. This CDR3 has 16 amino acids. The V gene's germline CDR1 is KGHSH and CDR2 LQKENI.